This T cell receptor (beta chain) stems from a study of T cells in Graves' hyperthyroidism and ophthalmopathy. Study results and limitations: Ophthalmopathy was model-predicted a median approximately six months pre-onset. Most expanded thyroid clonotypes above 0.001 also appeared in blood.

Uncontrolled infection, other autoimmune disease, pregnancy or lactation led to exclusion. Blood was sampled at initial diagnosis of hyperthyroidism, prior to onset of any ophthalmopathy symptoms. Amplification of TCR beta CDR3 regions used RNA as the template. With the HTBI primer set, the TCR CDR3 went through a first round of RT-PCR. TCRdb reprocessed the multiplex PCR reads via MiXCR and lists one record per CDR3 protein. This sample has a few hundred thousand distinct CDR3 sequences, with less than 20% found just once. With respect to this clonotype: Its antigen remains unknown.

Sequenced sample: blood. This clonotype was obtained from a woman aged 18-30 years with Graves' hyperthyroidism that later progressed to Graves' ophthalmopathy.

The CDR3 spells CSARAGDREFPDTQYF. CDR3 nucleotide sequence: TGCAGTGCTAGGGCTGGGGACAGGGAGTTTCCAGATACGCAGTATTTT. The chain combines TRBV20-1 with TRBJ2-3, with 9 bases identical to TRBD1. This CDR3 comprises 16 residues. The V gene end was trimmed by 3 bases and the J gene end by 4 bases; junction bases not matched to a gene: 11. In germline, CDR1 is DFQATT, CDR2 SNEGSKA (reference sequence).